This T cell receptor beta chain was sequenced for a study of PD-1 blockade in classical Hodgkin lymphoma. The data were produced by immunoSEQ multiplex PCR, yet TCRdb's version contains in-frame clones alone and is incomplete. The table has over 20,000 clones, more than 75% seen once. Regarding this clone: Its antigen remains unidentified.

General study results and limits: Diminished baseline TCR diversity has been reported in newly diagnosed patients relative to healthy donors.

The CDR3 length is 16 residues. The ends lost 0 bases at V and 5 bases at J; junction bases unmatched: 8. Germline V gives CDR1 SGDLS, CDR2 YYNGEE. Noted time point: newly diagnosed, previously untreated cHL patient sample. Magnetic negative selection was used to purify CD8+ T cells from thawed PBMCs. This clonotype was sampled from a human donor with classical Hodgkin lymphoma. What was sequenced was CD8+ T cells from blood. The rearrangement uses TRBV9 and TRBJ2-5, with 9 bases identical to TRBD2. Here the CDR3 DNA reads TGTGCCAGCAGCGTAGCACGCGGGGGGGCTGGGGAGACCCAGTACTTC. Translated: CASSVARGGAGETQYF.